The clone carrying this TCR beta chain has more than one count but fewer than ten. Its target is not known. These data belong to a study of breast tumors, draining lymph nodes, adjacent tissues. General study results and limits: Compared with lymph nodes, tumors were less diverse; compared with nontumor tissue, more.

Samples came from axillary lymph nodes draining the breast cancer. One entry per CDR3 protein, called by TCRdb with MiXCR from the multiplex PCR reads. The sample consists of 150,000 to 250,000 distinct CDR3 sequences, 31% of them appearing once. This sequence was found in a female donor with breast cancer. Some clones in this sample may be carry-over from other donors' samples. The sample comprised axillary lymph node tissue.

CDR3 in amino acids: CASSYSTAGGSKGVYEQYF. DNA for the CDR3: TGTGCCAGCAGTTACTCGACGGCAGGGGGCAGCAAAGGGGTCTACGAGCAGTACTTC. This rearrangement joins TRBV6-6 to TRBJ2-7; TRBD1 matches 8 bases. Trimming removed 0 bases from V and 3 bases from J; junction bases left unmatched: 16. The CDR3 contains 19 residues. From germline, CDR1 is MNHNY and CDR2 SVGAGI (reference sequence).